Here is one T cell receptor (beta chain) with its context. Across 18 months, stable Graves' hyperthyroidism was marked by no progression to ophthalmopathy. TCR beta CDR3 region amplification was performed from RNA transcripts. A first-round RT-PCR of the TCR CDR3 used the HTBI primer set. TCRdb reprocessed the multiplex PCR reads with MiXCR, giving one entry per CDR3 protein. Of around 340,000 distinct CDR3 sequences listed, over 15% are singletons. This entry belongs to a study of T cells in Graves' hyperthyroidism and ophthalmopathy. Germline loops: CDR1 SNHLY, CDR2 FYNNEI. Trimming left V 10 bases short and J 5 bases short, with 17 bases between. This CDR3 contains 13 residues.

The source is a man aged 25 to 40 with Graves' hyperthyroidism. The source material was blood. This chain joins TRBV2 and TRBJ2-5; a weak D match, TRBD1 (5 bases). The CDR3 DNA follows: TGTGCCACAGAAGGCACAGGACGGGAGACCCAGTACTTC. Protein product: CATEGTGRETQYF.